One and the same sample provided the 24 T cell receptor beta chains below, sequenced in a study of blood T cell repertoires in COVID-19. TCRdb's table, derived via immunoSEQ multiplex PCR, lists solely in-frame clones and lacks some. The sample has 200,000 or so clones, approximately 84% seen once. Input material: peripheral blood. These receptors all come from a human donor with acute or convalescent COVID-19. The donor label of this sample is uncertain.

This sequence joins TRBV6-1 and TRBJ2-1; 7 nucleotides line up with TRBD2. Germline V lookup: CDR1 MNHNS, CDR2 SASEGT. The CDR3 is 13 amino acids. J gave up 10 bases and V 1 base, and 4 bases lay outside the gene matches. CDR3 protein: CASSEVQGGEQFF. The CDR3 DNA reads TGTGCCAGCAGTGAAGTTCAGGGAGGGGAGCAGTTCTTC.

Here the CDR3 DNA reads TGTGCCAGCAGTGTTTTTCAGGGGGCAGGGGAGACCCAGTACTTC. Its protein is CASSVFQGAGETQYF. The chain has TRBV2 and TRBJ2-5, with 8 bases identical to TRBD1. CDR3 length: 15 residues. The V segment lost 4 bases and the J segment 5 bases; nucleotides outside the gene matches: 9. Germline assignment: CDR1 SNHLY and CDR2 FYNNEI.

This chain joins TRBV9 and TRBJ2-2; D ambiguous. The CDR3 has 16 amino acids. Germline assignment: CDR1 SGDLS and CDR2 YYNGEE. Trimming took off 0 bases at V and 5 bases at J, with 14 bases between the two ends. The DNA of the CDR3 is TGTGCCAGCAGCGTAGTCCCCACGACACGTACCGGGGAGCTGTTTTTT. This codes for CASSVVPTTRTGELFF.

This chain uses TRBV6-6 with TRBJ2-7; perhaps TRBD2 as D (6 bases). The CDR3 sequence is 15 residues long. CDR1 MNHNY and CDR2 SVGAGI come from the germline V gene (reference sequence). V lost 3 bases and J 2 bases, leaving 14 bases between the germline ends. Here the CDR3 reads CASSYNQEGPYEQYF. As DNA, the CDR3 is TGTGCCAGCAGTTATAATCAGGAGGGTCCCTACGAGCAGTACTTC.

This clone was counted a few times. The genes are TRBV28 and TRBJ1-6; possible D gene TRBD1, 5 bases. Germline CDR1 and CDR2: MDHEN and SYDVKM. This CDR3 spans 17 amino acids. The ends were cut back, 5 bases at V and 7 bases at J, with 21 bases in the middle. CDR3: CASSRASMGPGNSPLHF. DNA for the CDR3: TGTGCCAGCAGTCGTGCGAGTATGGGGCCAGGCAATTCACCCCTCCACTTT.

The rearrangement uses TRBV5-1 and TRBJ1-1; no definite D call. Between the trimmed V and J ends, which lost 5 bases and 1 base, there was a span of 9 bases. The CDR3 spans 13 residues. Germline CDR1 and CDR2: SGHRS and YFSETQ. The CDR3 loop reads CASSIRQNTEAFF. Written as DNA, the CDR3 is TGCGCCAGCAGTATAAGACAGAACACTGAAGCTTTCTTT.

V gene TRBV5-4 combines with J gene TRBJ2-3; 14 positions match TRBD2. J was trimmed by 4 bases and V by 3 bases; bases with no gene match: 7. Germline V gives CDR1 SGHNT, CDR2 YYREEE (reference sequence). The CDR3 is 17 residues long. CDR3 loop: CASSSRTSGRKADTQYF. The CDR3 bases are TGTGCCAGCAGCTCTCGGACTAGCGGGAGGAAAGCAGATACGCAGTATTTT.

This chain connects TRBV27 to TRBJ2-7, with a tentative D call TRBD2 (6 bases). CDR3 length equals 15 residues. The ends were cut back, 5 bases at V and 2 bases at J, with 16 bases in the middle. Germline CDR1 is MNHEY and CDR2 is SMNVEV (reference sequence). The chain's CDR3 is CASSDPRAGPYEQYF. CDR3 nucleotide sequence: TGTGCCAGCAGTGACCCCAGGGCGGGACCCTACGAGCAGTACTTC.

This clone occurred once. One end of the junction is discordant with germline, which a read error may explain. J is TRBJ2-7 and V is TRBV7-8; 7 bases fit TRBD2. In germline, CDR1 is SGHVS, CDR2 FQNEAQ. CDR3 size: 14 residues. The CDR3 sequence is CASSLERGSYKQYF. DNA of the CDR3: TGTGCCAGCAGCTTAGAGCGGGGTAGCTACAAGCAGTACTTC.

The chain employs TRBV6-5 and TRBJ1-6, with 7 bases fitting TRBD1. V shed 7 bases and J 9 bases; nucleotides not matched to a gene: 9. CDR1 is MNHEY, CDR2 SVGAGI, per germline. This CDR3 region has 14 residues. CDR3 DNA sequence: TGTGCCAGCACACGGACAGGACTTAGTTCACCCCTCCACTTT. Protein sequence: CASTRTGLSSPLHF.

This chain joins TRBV25-1 and TRBJ2-7; D is unresolved. The CDR3 runs 11 residues. Trimming removed 7 bases at V and 4 bases at J, with 8 bases between. The germline CDR1 and CDR2 sequences are MGHDK and SYGVNS. The CDR3 loop reads CASTRAYEQYF. The CDR3 DNA reads as TGTGCCAGCACCCGAGCGTACGAGCAGTACTTC.

The chain carries TRBV4-1 and TRBJ1-2; the match to TRBD1 covers 7 bases. V lost 6 bases and J lost 6; bases outside the gene matches: 10. Germline CDR1 MGHRA, CDR2 YSYEKL. This CDR3 is 14 amino acids long. The CDR3 DNA sequence: TGCGCCAGCAGTCCACAGGGGCTGATAGATGGCTACACCTTC. Amino acids: CASSPQGLIDGYTF.

The chain uses TRBV4-3 and TRBJ2-1, with a tentative D call TRBD1 (6 bases). Germline V CDR1 and CDR2: LGHNA, YSLEER. The CDR3 spans 15 residues. Trimming took 5 bases from V and 4 from J, leaving 15 bases between them. The DNA of the CDR3 is TGCGCCAGCAGCTACAGGGCGGATCTATACAATGAGCAGTTCTTC. Protein: CASSYRADLYNEQFF.

The chain combines TRBV29-1 with TRBJ2-7, with a possible D match to TRBD1 (6 bases). V was shortened by 7 bases and J by 2 bases, with 9 bases between the two germline ends. The CDR3 extends over 11 amino acids. Per the germline V gene, CDR1 is SQVTM and CDR2 is ANQGSEA. The CDR3, as DNA: TGCAGCGCCCAGGGGACCTACGAGCAGTACTTC. It yields the protein CSAQGTYEQYF.

The chain recombines TRBV13 with TRBJ2-1, with TRBD2 as a possible D gene (5 bases). Germline V gives CDR1 PRHDT, CDR2 FYEKMQ (reference sequence). The CDR3 consists of 16 residues. Between the trimmed V and J ends, which lost 5 bases and 8 bases, there was a span of 22 bases. In DNA, the CDR3 is TGTGCCAGCAGCGACCCTTATGCTTTAGCGTGGGATGAGCAGTTCTTC. This gives the protein CASSDPYALAWDEQFF.

The chain links TRBV5-1 to TRBJ1-1, with 9 bases identical to TRBD1. The CDR3 is 13 residues long. Per germline, CDR1 SGHRS and CDR2 YFSETQ. Trimming cost V 4 bases and J 5 bases; bases outside gene matches: 3. The CDR3 protein is CASSGTGRTEAFF. The DNA of the CDR3 is TGCGCCAGCAGCGGGACAGGGAGGACTGAAGCTTTCTTT. Complete variable domain (other parts from reference TRBV5-1 and TRBJ1-1): KAGVTQTPRYLIKTRGQQVTLSCSPISGHRSVSWYQQTPGQGLQFLFEYFSETQRNKGNFPGRFSGRQFSNSRSEMNVSTLELGDSALYLCASSGTGRTEAFFGQGTRLTVV.

The rearrangement uses TRBV7-9 and TRBJ2-1, with TRBD2 identical over 11 bases. CDR3 length: 15 residues. Germline CDR1 SEHNR, CDR2 FQNEAQ (reference sequence). The V and J ends lost 4 bases and 3 bases, in that order; junction bases with no gene match: 2. In DNA, the CDR3 is TGTGCCAGCAGCTCGGGACTAGCGGACTACAATGAGCAGTTCTTC. Encoded protein: CASSSGLADYNEQFF.

This chain uses TRBV10-3 with TRBJ1-2, with 9 bases aligning to TRBD1. The CDR3 sequence is 13 residues long. With 6 bases clipped from V and 3 bases from J, the junction kept 2 bases outside the gene matches. Germline V gene sequence: CDR1 ENHRY, CDR2 SYGVKD. The chain's CDR3 is CAIRQGADYGYTF. In DNA, the CDR3 is TGTGCCATCAGACAGGGGGCGGACTATGGCTACACCTTC.

J is TRBJ2-3 and V is TRBV7-8; TRBD2 matches 10 bases. This CDR3 is 16 amino acids long. The trim removed 6 bases at V and 1 base at J, leaving 7 bases unmatched. CDR1 and CDR2 (germline): SGHVS, FQNEAQ. The CDR3, as DNA: TGTGCCAGCAGAATACTAGCGGGGCGACGCACAGATACGCAGTATTTT. This gives the protein CASRILAGRRTDTQYF.

J is TRBJ1-2 and V is TRBV27; perhaps TRBD1 as D (5 bases). V was shortened by 8 bases and J by 8 bases, with 12 bases between the two germline ends. Looked up from germline, CDR1 is MNHEY and CDR2 is SMNVEV (reference sequence). The CDR3 sequence is 11 residues long. CDR3 protein: CASGRASGYTF. In nucleotides, the CDR3 is TGTGCCAGCGGCAGGGCCAGCGGCTACACCTTC.

This clone appeared a few times. The V and J genes are TRBV5-1 and TRBJ1-6; D not certain. Between the trimmed V and J ends, which lost 4 bases and 7 bases, there was a span of 12 bases. Germline CDR1 reads SGHRS; CDR2 reads YFSETQ. The CDR3 is 14 residues long. DNA for the CDR3: TGCGCCAGCAGCCCCGGTTTCGCAAATTCACCCCTCCACTTT. It yields the protein CASSPGFANSPLHF.

This clone was detected once. The CDR3 nucleotides read TGTGCCAGCAGTTCGGGTTCAGCGGGGAAGCGGGAGACCCAGTACTTC. Translation: CASSSGSAGKRETQYF. The V and J genes are TRBV28 and TRBJ2-5; 7 bases line up with TRBD2. Germline V gene data show CDR1 as MDHEN and CDR2 as SYDVKM. The V segment lost 4 bases and the J segment 5 bases; nucleotides outside the gene matches: 13. This CDR3 spans 16 amino acids.

The chain has TRBV19 and TRBJ1-3; D unclear. CDR3 length: 15 amino acids. V was shortened by 3 bases and J by 0 bases, with 9 bases between the two germline ends. The V gene's germline CDR1 is LNHDA and CDR2 SQIVND (reference sequence). CDR3 bases: TGTGCCAGTAGTATTCTCAGCGCCTCTGGAAACACCATATATTTT. It encodes CASSILSASGNTIYF.

The chain links TRBV7-2 to TRBJ2-5; 7 nucleotides match TRBD2. Germline lookup yields CDR1 SGHTA and CDR2 FQGNSA. The CDR3 length is 17 residues. The V gene end was trimmed by 5 bases and the J gene end by 4 bases; junction bases not matched to a gene: 16. CDR3: CASSQELAGDSRETQYF. The CDR3 nucleotides are TGTGCCAGCAGCCAGGAGTTGGCGGGAGATTCTAGAGAGACCCAGTACTTC.